These 2 T cell receptor beta chains were sequenced from one sample in a study of blood T cell repertoires in COVID-19. The table came from immunoSEQ multiplex PCR; TCRdb's copy has only in-frame clones and leaves some out. In the table there are some 270,000 clones, roughly 84% of which are singletons. Material for sequencing was PBMCs or T cells enriched from blood (not recorded which). Every receptor here comes from a man in his fifties or sixties who had recovered from COVID-19.

The gene calls are TRBV5-1 and TRBJ2-7, with 9 positions matching TRBD1. V lost 4 bases, J lost 4 bases, and 9 bases stayed unmatched. The CDR3 has 15 residues. Germline V CDR1 and CDR2: SGHRS, YFSETQ. The CDR3 DNA reads TGCGCCAGCAGCGGAGGGGACAGGGATGTATACGAGCAGTACTTC. Its protein is CASSGGDRDVYEQYF.

Here the CDR3 DNA reads TGTGCCAGTAGTATAGACCCCGCAGTCCCTGAAAAACTGTTTTTT. Its translation is CASSIDPAVPEKLFF. V gene TRBV19 combines with J gene TRBJ1-4; D is unclear. CDR1 is LNHDA and CDR2 is SQIVND in the germline V gene (reference sequence). V lost 0 bases to trimming and J lost 7 bases, with 12 bases between them. This CDR3 has 15 amino acids.